This entry describes one TCR beta chain. This clone's antigen is unknown. There are no base qualities to consult, and no much larger clone falls within one base. The data derive from a study of cytomegalovirus exposure and HLA in healthy donors (dated by TCRdb to about 2017). Some background on the complete study: In an earlier analysis of some 610 of the donors, around 290 Gb of sequence data and 90 million to 130 million unique TCR beta sequences from about 190 million T cells were reported. Using immunosequencing, the study profiled T cell repertoires from roughly 650 subjects and related those repertoires to cytomegalovirus serostatus. Rather than drawing on any new phenotypic data, the later analysis identified candidate immune exposures from TCR beta sequences and the way those sequences occurred across donors. Donor age, sex, ethnicity and CMV serostatus were collected together with the repertoire data. An earlier analysis of 587 of the donors used high-throughput TCR beta sequencing to judge whether each TCR beta V gene segment behaved as functional or pseudogenic. To predict cytomegalovirus infection status, the study combined high-throughput TCR immunosequencing, statistical association of individual TCRs with disease status, and machine learning. In a later analysis, previously published TCR beta repertoires from roughly 710 donors were re-analyzed and high-resolution HLA genotyping was added so that TCR occurrence patterns could be studied. A few DR-DQ haplotypes were handled as single units for association and clustering because linkage in the cohort was strong. Both class I and class II loci were covered by HLA typing, at four-digit resolution. A later genetic analysis took genome-wide SNP genotypes for about 55% of the 666 donors and used that subset as a discovery cohort. Besides the first cohort of around 700 subjects, a separate validation cohort made up of over 100 different subjects was used. Roughly 300 gigabases of sequencing data and approximately 93 million unique TCR sequences were included in an early release covering about 600 HLA-typed donors. The study aimed to test whether signatures of past pathogen exposure could be identified by cataloging public T cell receptors. Typing coverage varied by locus: about 620-630 donors for A, B, C, DRB1 and DQB1; about 520 for DQA1; around 570 for DPA1; under 490 for DPB1. The genetic ancestry cluster associated with self-reported Caucasian donors included 81% of the 398 genotyped donors. Every repertoire in the discovery cohort had been generated on one and the same sequencing platform. Across 398 genotyped donors of the cohort, an average of about 220,000 unique TCR beta nucleotide sequences per donor were sequenced, and roughly 20% of those sequences were non-productive.

To prepare the library, the immunoSEQ multiplex PCR assay was applied. The multiplex PCR relied on a mix of 60 forward primers for TCR Vbeta segments and 13 reverse primers for TCR Jbeta segments. The CDR3 region of rearranged TCR beta genes was amplified from genomic DNA with a multiplex PCR assay. On the Illumina HiSeq System, the amplified TCR beta libraries were sequenced as 87-base-pair reads. The paper's processing steps were these. Across the roughly 670 repertoires, a later analysis counted approximately 75 million unique TCR beta chains, some 11 million of which were shared by at least two donors. Raw reads were error-corrected and collapsed into unique sequences by a nearest-neighbor algorithm in which closely related sequences were merged to remove PCR and sequencing errors. To assign V, D and J gene segments, CDR3 sequences were aligned to IMGT reference sequences. For a sequence to be retained, at least a six-nucleotide match to both a V gene segment and a J gene segment was required. A rearrangement counted as productive if the CDR3 had no stop codons and remained in frame with V and J, and every other rearrangement counted as non-productive. Following IMGT convention, CDR3 was defined as the stretch from the second conserved V-encoded cysteine up to the conserved J-encoded phenylalanine. The earlier analysis of about 610 of the donors excluded any sequence lacking an unambiguous match to a single V gene segment. An earlier analysis of approximately 590 of the donors classified V segments as functional when productive rearrangements were above 56.7% and as segregating when the standard deviation between donors was above 5%. A statistical classification framework was built to diagnose cytomegalovirus status from the catalog of TCR beta chain sequences. In a later analysis, V and J genes were assigned by comparing TCR nucleotide sequences against IMGT/GENE-DB human TR gene sequences. The TCRdist pipeline was used in a later analysis to assign CDR3 sequences and most-parsimonious VDJ recombination scenarios. In a later analysis, each TCR beta chain was defined by its CDR3 amino acid sequence together with its V-gene family, and reads without a unique V-gene family were excluded. A later analysis removed 450 to 600 highly shared, low-generation-probability nucleotide sequences to deal with suspected cross-contamination and a sequencing artifact. For each public chain, a later analysis derived a clonal expansion index from normalized ranks of inferred template counts within each repertoire. A later analysis computed generation probabilities with a VDJ recombination model fitted to out-of-frame rearrangements, and checked the results against IGoR. Hypergeometric tests were used in a later analysis to score TCR-TCR, TCR-HLA and TCR-CMV co-occurrence, with a repertoire-size bias correction applied to the TCR pairs. To estimate false discovery rates, a later analysis permuted the HLA or CMV assignments 20 times. In a later analysis, co-occurring TCRs were grouped with DBSCAN, and TCRdist sequence similarity was added when clustering was performed within HLA-allele-positive subsets. For co-occurrence clustering, repertoires with fewer than 30,000 or more than 120,000 public chains were excluded, along with a handful of repertoires with anomalous nucleotide sharing. TCRdb's version of the immuneACCESS table is confined to in-frame rearrangements and falls short of the full clone set. An unresolved V gene accounts for under half of the shortfall where checked; the remainder is of unknown origin. That table is the source of V, J and clone size, and D and trimming were worked out from the DNA. This sample comprises about 83,000 clones, approximately 75% of them detected only once. The top ten clones comprise around 4.3% of the sample.

The cohort was made up of about 670 healthy bone marrow donors. At the time of sampling, all cohort members were nominally healthy, though unrecorded immune exposures were likely present. The donor was CMV seronegative and belonged to the group of over 350 seronegative cohort members. A peripheral blood sample was provided by each donor, and peripheral blood mononuclear cells were used for TCR beta sequencing. Genomic DNA was extracted from the blood cell samples with the Qiagen DNeasy Blood Extraction Kit. Between the V and J ends, shortened by 4 bases and 0 bases respectively, the junction contains 11 bases. Based on the germline V gene, the CDR1 and CDR2 sequences are SGDLS and YYNGEE. The CDR3 goes from the cysteine to the phenylalanine over 15 residues. Just CDR3 DNA is preserved here, 45 bases in frame from base 1. What the research found in general, with its limitations: Linkage disequilibrium might explain the correlated functional status among segregating V segments, but an unknown experimental factor could not be excluded. In vitro tests confirmed that a few of the cytomegalovirus-associated TCR beta chains recognize cytomegalovirus antigens. Some IMGT-functional V segments, including TRBV6-2 and TRBV6-3, could not be told apart with the 87-base-pair reads, so those segments were excluded. When HLA alleles, especially DR and DQ, strongly co-occurred, attributing TCR associations to individual alleles was difficult. An association between a missense DCLRE1C variant and V-gene and J-gene trimming of TCR beta chains was found in a later genetic analysis and replicated in an independent cohort. For the cohort, immune exposure information was limited to CMV serostatus. The sequencing pipeline was judged likely to have produced a cluster of highly shared sequence variants as a technical artifact. A further reported finding was that TCR beta sequences accurately predicted the HLA-A and HLA-B alleles for most subjects in the first cohort. In a later analysis, several top co-occurrence clusters were reported to appear linked to parvovirus B19, influenza, CMV and Epstein-Barr virus. According to a later analysis, TCR association rates differed among HLA loci, with DRB1 alleles showing the most associated TCRs and HLA-C alleles showing the fewest. In a later analysis, HLA-associated TCR beta chains showed more clonal expansion and lower generation probabilities than non-associated chains that were equally common. Most TCR sequences were observed very rarely across donors, whereas some public TCRs were present in many individuals. HLA typing was unavailable for some donors at each locus, so association tests used only the typed subset. It was suggested by the authors that the approach could potentially be generalized to other disease states and immunological phenotypes. The cohort was sequenced for TCR beta chains only, and without alpha or paired-chain data the features that could be detected were limited. An earlier analysis of roughly 570 of the donors showed that most TCR beta V segments appeared in productive rearrangements either about 87% or about 30% of the time, which broadly matched IMGT annotations. In both the original and validation cohorts, the classifier was reported to diagnose cytomegalovirus status with high specificity and sensitivity. A later genetic analysis reported fewer N-insertions in productive TCRs among donors in an Asian-associated ancestry cluster than the roughly 640-donor mean. Most CMV-associated TCR beta chains appeared to be HLA-restricted in a later analysis, and the HLA associations seemed to be driven largely by CMV exposure. The earlier analysis of approximately 540 of the donors excluded roughly 16 rarely observed V segments, including chromosome 9 orphons, because counts were too low. Specific HLA alleles were associated with about 17,000 TCR beta sequences at a false discovery rate of 0.05 in a later analysis. A total of fewer than 200 TCR beta chains were listed by the study as associated with cytomegalovirus. Roughly uniform sequencing depth across donors was assumed in presence/absence analyses, although this assumption may not hold.

In this chain, TRBV9 is recombined with TRBJ2-1; the D gene cannot be named for sure. Sequenced input: PBMCs. The TCR sequence derives from a man between 60 and 75 years old in good health and CMV-seronegative. The CDR3 reads CASSTTGSSYNEQFF. The sequenced DNA: TGTGCCAGCAGCACGACTGGGTCCTCCTACAATGAGCAGTTCTTC.